This T cell receptor beta chain emerged from a study of blood T cell repertoires in COVID-19. Across the study: COVID-19 samples collected from the United States, Italy and Spain covered acute and convalescent phases.

Libraries were prepared by immunoSEQ multiplex PCR; TCRdb keeps only in-frame clonotypes and omits some of them. This sample has about 360,000 clones, with around 84% found just once. This clone occurred once. Germline CDR1 is SGDLS and CDR2 is YYNGEE. The length of the CDR3 is 18 residues. V shed 3 bases and J 0 bases; nucleotides not matched to a gene: 5. This sequence was found in a human donor with acute or convalescent COVID-19. The donor label of this sample is uncertain. V and J are TRBV9 and TRBJ2-1, with 14 positions matching TRBD2. Source material: peripheral blood. The DNA of the CDR3 is TGTGCCAGCAGCGAGGGACTAGCGGGAGCTACCTCCTACAATGAGCAGTTCTTC. Its translation is CASSEGLAGATSYNEQFF.